The 30 T cell receptor beta chains listed next were all sequenced from one sample in a study of Ad26.COV2.S vaccination and SARS-CoV-2 variants. The treatment is: 15 to 20 received Ad26.COV2.S at low or high dose, single or two shots; about 5 received placebo; per-sample allocation not given. Samples came from day 63 after the first vaccine or placebo injection. Here immunoSEQ multiplex PCR was the method, and the copy in TCRdb shows in-frame clones only, minus some. The sample yields hundreds of thousands of clones, 80% to 95% seen once. The sequenced sample was peripheral blood, obtained in a trial of Ad26.COV2.S vaccine versus placebo. These receptor sequences come from a person between 18 and 65 years old who received the Ad26.COV2.S COVID-19 vaccine or a placebo.

This clone has only one observation. The V gene is TRBV27, the J gene TRBJ1-2; TRBD1 might be the D (5 bases). This CDR3 spans 14 amino acids. CDR1 and CDR2 from the germline V gene are MNHEY and SMNVEV (reference sequence). The germline V and J ends were trimmed by 0 bases and 8 bases, with 13 bases remaining between them. In DNA, the CDR3 is TGTGCCAGCAGTTTATCGGAGGGGAGAGGGGGCTACACCTTC. Translated: CASSLSEGRGGYTF.

The V and J genes are TRBV6-5 and TRBJ1-6; possible D gene TRBD1, 6 bases. With 11 bases removed from V and 7 bases from J, the gap between germline ends came to 15 bases. Germline assignment: CDR1 MNHEY and CDR2 SVGAGI. The CDR3 sequence is 13 residues long. CDR3 amino acids: CAPPGTPNSPLHF. DNA for the CDR3: TGTGCCCCCCCCGGGACACCGAATTCACCCCTCCACTTT.

CDR3 sequence: CASSYPGTDTQYF. DNA for the CDR3: TGTGCCAGCAGTTACCCGGGCACAGATACGCAGTATTTT. The chain links TRBV6-6 to TRBJ2-3; D not resolved. Trimming took 2 bases from V and 1 from J, leaving 4 bases between them. CDR3 length equals 13 residues. CDR1 MNHNY and CDR2 SVGAGI come from the germline V gene (reference sequence).

This sequence joins TRBV4-1 and TRBJ2-7, with D maybe TRBD1 (5 bases). The germline V and J ends were trimmed by 4 bases and 5 bases, with 15 bases remaining between them. Per germline, CDR1 MGHRA and CDR2 YSYEKL. CDR3 length: 14 amino acids. The CDR3 DNA is TGCGCCAGCAGCCCCAGGGCAGGGTTCCACGAGCAGTACTTC. It specifies CASSPRAGFHEQYF.

The chain couples TRBV27 to TRBJ1-2; 8 bases line up with TRBD1. CDR3 length: 13 amino acids. V was pared by 4 bases and J by 8 bases, with 6 bases of the junction left unmatched. CDR1 is MNHEY, CDR2 SMNVEV, per germline (reference sequence). The CDR3 nucleotides read TGTGCCAGCAGTTCGGGACAGGCGGCCGGCTACACCTTC. It specifies CASSSGQAAGYTF.

The rearrangement uses TRBV3-1 (or the pseudogene TRBV3-2) and TRBJ2-7, with 12 nucleotides matching TRBD2. The CDR3 runs to 16 residues. Germline CDR1 reads LGHDT; CDR2 reads YNNKEL (reference sequence). With V trimmed by 1 base and J by 2 bases, 3 bases remained unmatched. CDR3 region: CASSQGLAGGTYEQYF. The CDR3 DNA is TGTGCCAGCAGCCAAGGCCTAGCGGGAGGGACCTACGAGCAGTACTTC.

V gene TRBV7-2 combines with J gene TRBJ1-3, with 9 nucleotides matching TRBD1. The CDR3 has 14 residues. J lost 4 bases, V lost 6 bases, and 4 bases had no gene match. Per germline, CDR1 SGHTA and CDR2 FQGNSA. The CDR3 DNA follows: TGTGCCAGCAGGTTAACAGGGGGCGGAAACACCATATATTTT. Translated: CASRLTGGGNTIYF.

Written as DNA, the CDR3 is TGTGCCAGCAGCCAAGATTCCCTAGCGGGAGGCCGAACCGGGGAGCTGTTTTTT. Encoded protein: CASSQDSLAGGRTGELFF. The chain joins TRBV4-2 to TRBJ2-2, with 11 bases identical to TRBD2. The CDR3 contains 18 residues. CDR1 and CDR2 (germline): LGHNA, YNFKEQ. Trimming took 0 bases from V and 5 from J; bases not matched to a gene: 8.

This chain uses TRBV9 with TRBJ2-2, with TRBD2 identical over 9 bases. The CDR3 is made up of 19 amino acids. Germline V gene sequence: CDR1 SGDLS, CDR2 YYNGEE. Losses at the gene ends were 0 bases for V and 4 bases for J; bases not matched to a gene: 13. CDR3 sequence (DNA): TGTGCCAGCAGCGTAGGATCTGGTATTAGCGGGAGAATCACCGGGGAGCTGTTTTTT. Its protein is CASSVGSGISGRITGELFF.

The CDR3 DNA sequence: TGTGCCAGCAGCATTAGGAGGGACAGGAGCAACACCGGGGAGCTGTTTTTT. Protein sequence: CASSIRRDRSNTGELFF. The chain carries TRBV9 and TRBJ2-2; 8 nucleotides align to TRBD1. Germline V gene data show CDR1 as SGDLS and CDR2 as YYNGEE. V was clipped by 4 bases and J by 2 bases; unmatched bases: 10. This CDR3 contains 17 residues.

The V and J genes are TRBV15 and TRBJ2-1; 10 bases agree with TRBD2. With 0 bases clipped from V and 2 bases from J, the junction kept 4 bases outside the gene matches. Per the germline V gene, CDR1 is LNHNV and CDR2 is YYDKDF (reference sequence). This CDR3 region has 17 residues. The CDR3 DNA sequence: TGTGCCACCAGCAGAGATGTACTAGCGGGAACCTACAATGAGCAGTTCTTC. It translates to CATSRDVLAGTYNEQFF.

This chain uses TRBV6-2 or TRBV6-3 with TRBJ2-5, with D possibly being TRBD1 (5 bases). V shed 6 bases and J shed 1 base, with 12 bases lying between them. From germline, CDR1 is MNHEY and CDR2 SVGEGT. The CDR3 spans 14 residues. The CDR3 nucleotides read TGTGCCAGCAGCCAGACAGTATTCCAAGAGACCCAGTACTTC. Translation: CASSQTVFQETQYF.

The chain couples TRBV2 to TRBJ1-3; tentative D call: TRBD1 (6 bases). The V gene lost 5 bases and the J gene lost 8 bases, with 13 bases spanning the gap. The germline CDR1 and CDR2 sequences are SNHLY and FYNNEI. The CDR3 sequence is 13 residues long. DNA of the CDR3: TGTGCCAGCAGTTCCCCCCAGGGGTACACCATATATTTT. Protein product: CASSSPQGYTIYF. The variable domain in full, with the rest retrieved from reference TRBV2 and TRBJ1-3, is EPEVTQTPSHQVTQMGQEVILRCVPISNHLYFYWYRQILGQKVEFLVSFYNNEISEKSEIFDDQFSVERPDGSNFTLKIRSTKLEDSAMYFCASSSPQGYTIYFGEGSWLTVV.

Written as DNA, the CDR3 is TGTGCCACCAGTGATTATCGGTTAAACGGCTACACCTTC. It codes for CATSDYRLNGYTF. The chain employs TRBV24-1 and TRBJ1-2, with D uncertain. V gave up 2 bases and J gave up 8 bases, with 11 bases separating them. The germline V gene encodes CDR1 KGHDR and CDR2 SFDVKD. The CDR3 covers 13 residues.

This chain uses TRBV18 with TRBJ1-6; D call uncertain. The length of the CDR3 is 14 residues. The V gene's germline CDR1 is KGHSH and CDR2 LQKENI. Trimming took 3 bases from V and 5 from J, leaving 8 bases between them. The CDR3 loop reads CASSPNRDNSPLHF. In DNA form, the CDR3 reads TGTGCCAGCTCACCGAACAGAGATAATTCACCCCTCCACTTT.

This chain uses TRBV28 with TRBJ1-1; D not certain. The CDR3 has 15 residues. The germline CDR1 and CDR2 sequences are MDHEN and SYDVKM. V was clipped by 2 bases and J by 0 bases, with 10 bases between them. CDR3 DNA: TGTGCCAGCAGTTTAAACAGTCCCATGAACACTGAAGCTTTCTTT. Protein sequence: CASSLNSPMNTEAFF.

This chain uses TRBV10-3 with TRBJ2-7, with TRBD2 matching over 7 bases. V gave up 8 bases and J gave up 3 bases; unmatched junction bases: 16. This CDR3 has 16 residues. Germline CDR1 ENHRY, CDR2 SYGVKD. The CDR3 coding sequence is TGTGCCATCTCGCAGGTCGGCGGGAGTAAAAGCTACGAGCAGTACTTC. Its protein is CAISQVGGSKSYEQYF.

For this clone: This CDR3 is also generated by other DNA sequences in the sample. The chain recombines TRBV28 with TRBJ1-2, with D unclear. Trimming removed 1 base at V and 8 bases at J, with 8 bases between. Germline CDR1 MDHEN, CDR2 SYDVKM. This CDR3 has 12 amino acids. CDR3 residues: CASSLLLGGYTF. CDR3 nucleotide sequence: TGTGCCAGCAGTTTATTACTGGGAGGCTACACCTTC.

The CDR3 loop is CASSPKPGGSSGNTIYF. The CDR3 DNA sequence: TGTGCCAGCTCACCGAAACCAGGGGGATCCTCTGGAAACACCATATATTTT. This chain connects TRBV18 to TRBJ1-3; 7 bases agree with TRBD1. Unmatched junction bases numbered 8, after V lost 3 bases and J lost 0 bases. The length of the CDR3 is 17 residues. CDR1 and CDR2 from the germline V gene are KGHSH and LQKENI.

J is TRBJ1-4 and V is TRBV30; D call uncertain. V shed 0 bases and J shed 4 bases, with 15 bases lying between them. The CDR3 extends over 16 amino acids. CDR1 GTSNPN and CDR2 SVGIG come from the germline V gene (reference sequence). The CDR3 bases are TGTGCCTGGAGTGTACAGAATCCCGACGGTAATGAAAAACTGTTTTTT. Protein product: CAWSVQNPDGNEKLFF.

This chain uses TRBV29-1 with TRBJ2-2; no clear D. Germline V gives CDR1 SQVTM, CDR2 ANQGSEA. The CDR3 runs to 14 residues. The ends were cut back, 6 bases at V and 4 bases at J, with 15 bases in the middle. CDR3 sequence reads: CSVRPVASTGELFF. The CDR3, as DNA: TGCAGCGTCCGCCCAGTGGCTTCCACCGGGGAGCTGTTTTTT.

V and J are TRBV7-9 and TRBJ1-1; no clear D. There are 15 residues in the CDR3. Germline lookup yields CDR1 SEHNR and CDR2 FQNEAQ (reference sequence). The V end was cut by 5 bases, the J end by 1 base, with 14 bases between. The CDR3 nucleotides are TGTGCCAGCAGCCGAAAGCCGACGGCGAACACTGAAGCTTTCTTT. As protein: CASSRKPTANTEAFF. The variable domain in full, completed from reference TRBV7-9 and TRBJ1-1, reads DTGVSQNPRHKITKRGQNVTFRCDPISEHNRLYWYRQTLGQGPEFLTYFQNEAQLEKSRLLSDRFSAERPKGSFSTLEIQRTEQGDSAMYLCASSRKPTANTEAFFGQGTRLTVV.

The chain links TRBV9 to TRBJ2-7, with 12 bases that match TRBD2. The CDR3 spans 17 residues. V gave up 0 bases and J gave up 2 bases; unmatched junction bases: 6. From germline, CDR1 is SGDLS and CDR2 YYNGEE. This CDR3 is CASSVGEGLAGTYEQYF. The CDR3 DNA reads as TGTGCCAGCAGCGTAGGGGAAGGACTAGCGGGAACCTACGAGCAGTACTTC.

The genes are TRBV28 and TRBJ1-2; 10 nucleotides align to TRBD1. V shed 9 bases, J shed 2 bases, and the junction held 9 bases outside the gene matches. This CDR3 is 15 amino acids long. Germline-derived CDR1 and CDR2 are MDHEN and SYDVKM. DNA for the CDR3: TGTGCCAGTAATGGGGGGGACAGGGGAAACTATGGCTACACCTTC. Its protein is CASNGGDRGNYGYTF.

The chain has TRBV7-9 and TRBJ2-1; TRBD2 matches 10 bases. This CDR3 spans 17 amino acids. Germline-derived CDR1 and CDR2 are SEHNR and FQNEAQ (reference sequence). Trimming cost V 4 bases and J 7 bases; bases outside gene matches: 13. CDR3 loop: CASSSLLAGPDLNEQFF. CDR3 DNA: TGTGCCAGCAGCTCCTTACTAGCGGGACCAGACTTGAATGAGCAGTTCTTC. The full variable domain, rest sourced from reference TRBV7-9 and TRBJ2-1, is DTGVSQNPRHKITKRGQNVTFRCDPISEHNRLYWYRQTLGQGPEFLTYFQNEAQLEKSRLLSDRFSAERPKGSFSTLEIQRTEQGDSAMYLCASSSLLAGPDLNEQFFGPGTRLTVL.

The chain joins TRBV4-3 to TRBJ2-2; 8 nucleotides align to TRBD2. V was pared by 1 base and J by 3 bases, with 13 bases of the junction left unmatched. From germline, CDR1 is LGHNA and CDR2 YSLEER. The CDR3 has 19 amino acids. The CDR3 loop reads CASSQAPGRLARDTGELFF. CDR3 nucleotide sequence: TGCGCCAGCAGCCAAGCCCCAGGGAGACTAGCGCGAGACACCGGGGAGCTGTTTTTT.

The chain combines TRBV18 with TRBJ1-2; possible D gene TRBD1, 6 bases. The CDR3 extends over 12 amino acids. The germline CDR1 and CDR2 sequences are KGHSH and LQKENI. Trimming shortened V by 2 bases and J by 6 bases, and 7 bases separated the two germline ends. CDR3 loop: CASSPNRDGYTF. CDR3 bases: TGTGCCAGCTCACCAAACAGGGATGGCTACACCTTC.

The chain couples TRBV19 to TRBJ2-2; TRBD2 matches 14 bases. The CDR3 is made up of 17 amino acids. The junction had 4 bases not matched to a gene; V was cut back by 4 bases and J by 3 bases. Per germline, CDR1 LNHDA and CDR2 SQIVND (reference sequence). The chain's CDR3 is CASSTTSGRADTGELFF. The CDR3 DNA reads TGTGCCAGTAGTACGACTAGCGGGAGGGCCGACACCGGGGAGCTGTTTTTT.

This clone was found a few times. The V and J genes are TRBV27 and TRBJ2-2; 10 bases line up with TRBD1. V shed 4 bases and J 3 bases; nucleotides not matched to a gene: 2. The CDR3 runs to 15 residues. Germline CDR1 and CDR2: MNHEY and SMNVEV (reference sequence). The CDR3 loop is CASSYDRGHTGELFF. The CDR3 DNA is TGTGCCAGCAGTTATGACAGGGGGCACACCGGGGAGCTGTTTTTT.

This clone has only one observation. The rearrangement uses TRBV2 and TRBJ2-7; a weak D match, TRBD2 (6 bases). The CDR3 extends over 15 amino acids. In germline, CDR1 is SNHLY, CDR2 FYNNEI. Trimming shortened V by 2 bases and J by 4 bases, and 15 bases separated the two germline ends. The CDR3 DNA reads as TGTGCCAGCAGTGAATGGACGAGCGGGTCGTACGAGCAGTACTTC. Amino acids: CASSEWTSGSYEQYF.